This T cell receptor beta chain came from a study of immune evolution from preneoplasia to lung adenocarcinoma. Findings and caveats of the study: Top clone share appeared to fall from AAH through AIS, MIA, adenocarcinoma.

The CDR3 is 16 amino acids. V was cut by 0 bases and J by 4 bases, with 13 bases left in between. Looked up from germline, CDR1 is SGHDT and CDR2 is YYEEEE. Assay: immunoSEQ multiplex PCR; the TCRdb copy retains only in-frame clones and omits some. This table holds fewer than 6,500 clones, roughly 73% found once. This clone has only one observation. Its target is unknown. V is TRBV5-6 and J is TRBJ1-4; D may be TRBD1 (5 bases). This clonotype was obtained from a donor aged 70 or over with lung adenocarcinoma. Sequencing was carried out using FFPE lung adenocarcinoma in situ tissue. The CDR3 loop is CASSLGVRGLNEKLFF. The DNA for the CDR3 is TGTGCCAGCAGCTTGGGAGTGAGGGGACTTAATGAAAAACTGTTTTTT.